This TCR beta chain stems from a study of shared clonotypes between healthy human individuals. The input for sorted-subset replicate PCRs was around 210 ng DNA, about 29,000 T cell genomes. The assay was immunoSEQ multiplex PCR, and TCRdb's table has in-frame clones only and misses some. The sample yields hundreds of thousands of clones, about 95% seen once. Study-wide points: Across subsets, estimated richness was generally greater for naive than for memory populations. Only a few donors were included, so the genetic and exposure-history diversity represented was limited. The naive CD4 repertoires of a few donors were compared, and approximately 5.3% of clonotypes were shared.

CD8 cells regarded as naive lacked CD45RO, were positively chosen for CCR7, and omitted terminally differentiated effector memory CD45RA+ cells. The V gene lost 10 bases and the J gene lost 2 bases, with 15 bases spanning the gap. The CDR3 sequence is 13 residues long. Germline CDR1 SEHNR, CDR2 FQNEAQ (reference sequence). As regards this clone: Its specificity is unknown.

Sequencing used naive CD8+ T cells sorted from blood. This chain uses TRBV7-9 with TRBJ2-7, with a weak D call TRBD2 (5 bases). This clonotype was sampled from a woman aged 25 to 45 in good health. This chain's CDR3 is CATRGDGAYEQYF. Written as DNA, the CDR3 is TGTGCCACCCGGGGAGACGGAGCCTACGAGCAGTACTTC.